What follows are 2 T cell receptor beta chains derived from one specimen sequenced in a study of response to subunit inactivated influenza vaccine. Each CDR3 protein is one row after TCRdb ran MiXCR on the RT-PCR reads. The data show some 480,000 distinct CDR3 sequences, roughly 9.7% seen once. The source was PBMCs from blood, collected 40 to 50 days after vaccination. These receptors all come from a man aged 45-65 years who received an inactivated influenza vaccine.

The chain employs TRBV15 and TRBJ2-7; D gene ambiguous. This CDR3 contains 15 residues. With 0 bases removed from V and 0 bases from J, the gap between germline ends came to 9 bases. Germline V gives CDR1 LNHNV, CDR2 YYDKDF (reference sequence). The CDR3 coding sequence is TGTGCCACCAGCAGAGACGTCGCACCCTCCTACGAGCAGTACTTC. Encoded protein: CATSRDVAPSYEQYF.

This chain links TRBV10-2 with TRBJ2-3, with TRBD2 matching over 10 bases. The germline CDR1 and CDR2 sequences are WSHSY and SAAADI. There are 14 residues in the CDR3. The ends lost 6 bases at V and 7 bases at J; junction bases unmatched: 7. In nucleotides, the CDR3 is TGCGCCAGCAGAGCGGGGGGGAACTTATATACGCAGTATTTT. Translated: CASRAGGNLYTQYF.